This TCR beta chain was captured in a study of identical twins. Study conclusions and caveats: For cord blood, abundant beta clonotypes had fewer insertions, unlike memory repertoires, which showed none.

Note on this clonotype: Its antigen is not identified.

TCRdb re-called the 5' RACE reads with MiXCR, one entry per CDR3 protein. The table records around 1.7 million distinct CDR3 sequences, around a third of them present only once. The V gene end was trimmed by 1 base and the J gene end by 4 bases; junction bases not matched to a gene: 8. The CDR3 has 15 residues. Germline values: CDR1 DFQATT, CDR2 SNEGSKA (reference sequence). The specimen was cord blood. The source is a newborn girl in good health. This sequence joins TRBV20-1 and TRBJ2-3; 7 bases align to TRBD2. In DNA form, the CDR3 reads TGCAGTGCTAGAGTTGTGGGAGGGCCCCCAGATACGCAGTATTTT. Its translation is CSARVVGGPPDTQYF.